This T cell receptor beta chain was sequenced during a study of beta chain features in type 1 diabetes (dated by TCRdb to the late 2010s). The study in broad terms: Patients and healthy donors did not differ in mean age, gender distribution, total cell number or subset yield. Across all samples, about 110 million sorted cells were examined, and cell number per subset correlated strongly with RNA yield. The study compared TCRB repertoires of sorted circulating CD4+ T cell subsets between recently diagnosed type 1 diabetes patients and matched healthy donors. Regulatory and stem cell-like memory subsets were obtained from only 8 patients and about 8 healthy donors, while naive and central memory subsets were obtained from all 30 or so donors.

What the authors observed across the whole study: In all four CD4+ subsets, TCRB CDR3 length was moderately but significantly shorter in type 1 diabetes patients. Shorter templates might be favored by PCR, yet because patient and control samples were amplified and corrected together, any such skew would affect both groups equally. At VDJ recombination sites, type 1 diabetes patients had fewer insertions and more deleted nucleotides, which implies abnormalities in thymic rearrangement. Naive, central memory and regulatory TCRB repertoires appeared to be more alike among patients than among healthy donors. Because the HLA sub-analyses included only small numbers of individuals, any influence of HLA type on TCRB rearrangement was left unresolved. Because cDNA rather than genomic DNA was sequenced, highly expressing activated cells could have been over-represented, although no difference in activation and CD3 levels was found between groups.

This clone appeared a few times. Its specific antigen is unknown. Per-base quality was not reported, and no clone a single base away is much larger than it. The entire amount of isolated RNA was reverse transcribed using the High Capacity cDNA Reverse Transcription Kit, so the sequenced TCRB transcripts were expressed ones. Deep immunoSEQ sequencing was applied to naive, central memory and regulatory T cell samples, giving an average of roughly 3.5 million total reads per sample. Sorted cells were lysed in RLT buffer and RNA was extracted with DNase-treated RNeasy Micro or Mini kits, depending on cell number. To prevent cross-contamination, each cell subset was processed individually, whereas patient and healthy donor samples were processed jointly. TCRB sequences were amplified from cDNA with the immunoSEQ multiplex PCR, producing 87-bp fragments spanning the CDR3 region. The amplicons were sequenced using the Illumina HiSeq platform. As for the original processing: PCR bias was computationally corrected using synthetic template baselines, reads within Hamming distance 2 were collapsed, and singletons that could not be merged were discarded. Reads were aligned against IMGT to assign V, D and J genes, CDR3 length and insertions or deletions at six rearrangement sites. Clonotype counts were normalized to sorted cell number within each subset before computing true diversity and Gini coefficients with the tcR R package. The overlap coefficient, calculated on TCRB nucleotide sequences, was used to measure repertoire sharing. As a proxy for the pre-selection repertoire, out-of-frame TCRB sequences from naive cells were analyzed. TCRdb carries this immuneACCESS record with in-frame sequences only. Its versions omit some clonotypes, under half of them owing to an unresolved V gene in the studies checked, with the rest unexplained. Clone size and the V and J calls come from that table; the DNA yielded D and trimming. The sample table shows over 700,000 clones, and roughly 17% are seen once. Roughly 0.025% of the sample is in the top ten clones.

From each donor, a single peripheral blood sample of around 120 mL on average was drawn into heparinised tubes. A BD FACSAria II was used to sort naive, central memory, regulatory and stem cell-like memory CD4+ T cells with a panel that included CD45RO, CCR7, CD25, CD127, CD95 and CD27. Purity was above 95% for every sorted population. PBMCs were isolated immediately by Lymphoprep density gradient centrifugation and stained directly without culture. To minimize batch effects, samples were stained and sorted in pairs, one healthy donor with one patient per experiment. This clonotype was sampled from a woman aged 18-29 years in good health. The sample comprised naive CD4+ T cells from blood. The cell subset or site label for this specimen denotes: true naive CD4+ T cells.

The CDR3 here reads CASSSPGQGNTIYF. The nucleotide sequence is given as TGTGCCAGCAGTTCACCTGGACAGGGAAACACCATATATTTT. The chain is made from TRBV28 and TRBJ1-3; the best D guess is TRBD1, with 6 bases matching. The germline ends are 11 bases apart after V is trimmed by 4 bases and J by 4 bases. Taken from cysteine to phenylalanine, the CDR3 has 14 residues. Only CDR3 DNA remains: 42 bases, in frame from the first base. The germline V gene encodes CDR1 MDHEN and CDR2 SYDVKM.